A selection of T cell receptor beta chains follows, all from one sample in a study of T cell responses to AZD1222 COVID-19 vaccine. Measured with immunoSEQ multiplex PCR; TCRdb has only the in-frame clones, and not every one. The sample has roughly 67,000 clones, roughly 90% seen once. This specimen consisted of peripheral blood, obtained on day 0 of AZD1222 vaccination. These receptors all come from an adult in good health. Each CDR3 is given with its conserved first and last residue. D genes are given only for firm matches. Not every row has a clone size; where given, it reads once, few, many or a size class.

len	d_gene	abundance	v_gene	j_gene	CDR3aa	CDR3nt
13	-	-	TRBV11-3	TRBJ2-2	CASSPGPTGELFF	TGTGCCAGCAGCCCCGGACCCACCGGGGAGCTGTTTTTT
14	TRBD2	-	TRBV4-2	TRBJ2-1	CASSQDWGGYEQFF	TGTGCCAGCAGCCAAGATTGGGGAGGGTACGAGCAGTTCTTC
14	-	-	TRBV4-3	TRBJ2-1	CASSQPGRYNEQFF	TGCGCCAGCAGCCAACCCGGCCGCTACAATGAGCAGTTCTTC
16	TRBD2	-	TRBV7-9	TRBJ2-3	CASRPPSAGATDTQYF	TGTGCCAGCAGACCCCCGAGTGCGGGAGCTACAGATACGCAGTATTTT
15	-	-	TRBV3-1/TRBV3-2	TRBJ1-2	CASSQGPGHHYGYTF	TGTGCCAGCAGCCAGGGTCCGGGACATCACTATGGCTACACCTTC
14	-	-	TRBV10-2	TRBJ1-5	CASNEGGGNQPQHF	TGCGCCAGCAACGAGGGGGGTGGCAATCAGCCCCAGCATTTT
15	TRBD1	-	TRBV2	TRBJ1-4	CASRIQGLGNEKLFF	TGTGCCAGCAGAATACAGGGGTTAGGAAATGAAAAACTGTTTTTT
12	TRBD1	-	TRBV29-1	TRBJ1-4	CSARRTGEKLFF	TGCAGCGCCCGCCGGACAGGCGAAAAACTGTTTTTT
16	-	-	TRBV6-5	TRBJ1-6	CASSYSQGALNSPLHF	TGTGCCAGCAGTTACTCTCAAGGGGCGCTCAATTCACCCCTCCACTTT
13	-	-	TRBV6-2/TRBV6-3	TRBJ2-1	CASSPQDYNEQFF	TGTGCCAGCAGCCCACAGGACTACAATGAGCAGTTCTTC
17	-	few	TRBV13	TRBJ1-1	CASSPNLRVSVNTEAFF	TGTGCCAGCAGCCCCAACCTCAGGGTCTCAGTGAACACTGAAGCTTTCTTT